Listed below are T cell receptor beta chains from one sample, sequenced in a study of regulatory T cells in long-lasting Graves disease. TCRdb reprocessed the multiplex PCR reads via MiXCR and lists one record per CDR3 protein. The sample includes about 370,000 distinct CDR3 sequences, 15% to 17% of them seen just once. The sample was peripheral blood mononuclear cells (PBMCs), taken at new diagnosis, from a patient treated with antithyroid drugs. The receptors were sampled from a female donor with Graves disease. Each CDR3 is given with its conserved first and last residue. A D gene is named only where the DNA matches it firmly. Rows may omit the clone size; those that give it use once, few, many or a size class.

len,v_gene,j_gene,abundance,d_gene,CDR3aa,CDR3nt
12,TRBV11-2,TRBJ1-1,many,-,CASSLVGLEAFF,TGTGCCAGCAGCTTAGTCGGACTCGAAGCTTTCTTT
20,TRBV7-2,TRBJ2-3,many,-,CASRPGAGPLARDRTDTQYF,TGTGCCAGCAGACCAGGGGCAGGACCCCTAGCGAGGGACCGCACAGATACGCAGTATTTT
15,TRBV6-2/TRBV6-3,TRBJ1-1,many,-,CASSSFSVMNTEAFF,TGTGCCAGCAGTTCTTTCAGCGTAATGAACACTGAAGCTTTCTTT
14,TRBV7-9,TRBJ2-7,many,TRBD1,CASSFRQGPYEQYF,TGTGCCAGCAGCTTCAGACAGGGGCCCTACGAGCAGTACTTC
12,TRBV27,TRBJ1-1,many,TRBD1,CASRGQVSEAFF,TGTGCCAGCAGGGGACAGGTCTCTGAAGCTTTCTTT
16,TRBV6-1,TRBJ2-1,many,TRBD2,CASSPRGGLAGDEQFF,TGTGCCAGCAGTCCCCGCGGGGGACTAGCGGGAGATGAGCAGTTCTTC
14,TRBV4-1,TRBJ2-7,many,-,CASSQEDREGEQYF,TGCGCCAGCAGCCAAGAGGACAGGGAGGGCGAGCAGTACTTC
14,TRBV28,TRBJ2-7,-,TRBD1,CASIHTGTGDEQYF,TGTGCCAGCATCCATACCGGGACAGGGGACGAGCAGTACTTC
15,TRBV7-9,TRBJ1-4,-,-,CASSSPRVSNEKLFF,TGTGCCAGCAGCTCCCCGAGGGTATCTAATGAAAAACTGTTTTTT
17,TRBV7-2,TRBJ2-1,-,-,CASSVRASGGRYNEQFF,TGTGCCAGCAGCGTAAGGGCGAGTGGGGGTAGGTACAATGAGCAGTTCTTC
13,TRBV7-2,TRBJ2-7,few,-,CASSLALWYEQYF,TGTGCCAGCAGCTTAGCCCTCTGGTACGAGCAGTACTTC
19,TRBV27,TRBJ2-3,many,TRBD1,CASSLSDWGQGPSTDTQYF,TGTGCCAGCAGTTTATCTGATTGGGGACAGGGGCCTAGCACAGATACGCAGTATTTT
14,TRBV20-1,TRBJ1-5,many,-,CSALSGARNQPQHF,TGCAGTGCCTTATCCGGGGCTCGCAATCAGCCCCAGCATTTT
20,TRBV16,TRBJ1-2,many,TRBD1,CASSQPDRTGGIWRSYGYTF,TGTGCCAGCAGCCAACCTGATCGGACAGGGGGCATTTGGCGTTCATATGGCTACACCTTC
17,TRBV2,TRBJ1-5,many,-,CASSDDTGFYSNQPQHF,TGTGCCAGCAGTGATGACACAGGCTTCTATAGCAATCAGCCCCAGCATTTT
19,TRBV10-2,TRBJ2-5,many,-,CASSEPLGGLTEGAETQYF,TGCGCCAGCAGTGAGCCGCTTGGGGGCCTCACGGAGGGTGCAGAGACCCAGTACTTC
14,TRBV2,TRBJ2-3,many,-,CASTWAGGTDTQYF,TGTGCCAGCACGTGGGCAGGGGGGACAGATACGCAGTATTTT
15,TRBV9,TRBJ1-2,-,-,CASSVNRKGSTGYTF,TGTGCCAGCAGCGTAAATCGGAAGGGTTCGACTGGCTACACCTTC
16,TRBV11-2,TRBJ2-2,many,TRBD2,CASSLGTSGFTGELFF,TGTGCCAGCAGCTTGGGGACTAGCGGGTTCACCGGGGAGCTGTTTTTT
16,TRBV5-5,TRBJ2-3,many,TRBD2,CASSGPLAEWTDTQYF,TGTGCCAGCAGCGGCCCCCTAGCGGAGTGGACAGATACGCAGTATTTT
17,TRBV7-9,TRBJ2-3,once,TRBD2,CASSPRIAWEGADTQYF,TGTGCCAGCAGCCCCCGAATTGCGTGGGAGGGTGCAGATACGCAGTATTTT
18,TRBV7-9,TRBJ2-3,few,-,CASSLKARGARGTDTQYF,TGTGCCAGCAGCTTAAAGGCAAGGGGGGCGCGGGGCACAGATACGCAGTATTTT